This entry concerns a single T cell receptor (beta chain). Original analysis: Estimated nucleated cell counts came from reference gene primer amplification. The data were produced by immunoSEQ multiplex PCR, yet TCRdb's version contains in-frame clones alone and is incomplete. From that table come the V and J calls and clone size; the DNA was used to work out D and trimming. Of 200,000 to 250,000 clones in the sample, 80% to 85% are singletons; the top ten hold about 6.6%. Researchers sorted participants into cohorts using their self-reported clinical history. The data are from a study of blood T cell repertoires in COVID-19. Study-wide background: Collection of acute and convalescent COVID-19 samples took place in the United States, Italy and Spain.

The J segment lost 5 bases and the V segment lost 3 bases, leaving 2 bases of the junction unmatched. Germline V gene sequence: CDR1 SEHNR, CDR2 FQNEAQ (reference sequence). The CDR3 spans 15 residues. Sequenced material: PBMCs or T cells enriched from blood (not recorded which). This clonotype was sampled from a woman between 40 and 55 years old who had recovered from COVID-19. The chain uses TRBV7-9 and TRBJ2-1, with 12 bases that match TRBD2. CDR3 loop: CASSFRLAGDNEQFF. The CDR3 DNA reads TGTGCCAGCAGCTTCCGACTAGCGGGAGACAATGAGCAGTTCTTC.